The 4 T cell receptor beta chains below were found in one sample sequenced in a study of blood T cells in healthy people across ages. The second PCR ran about 6 to 11 cycles with a sample-barcoded 5' primer and J-beta primers. TCRdb re-called the 5' RACE reads with MiXCR, one entry per CDR3 protein. The profile shows about 830,000 distinct CDR3 sequences, less than 80% of them singletons. The sequenced material came from blood. These TCRs come from a man aged 30 to 45 in good health.

The J gene is TRBJ1-4, the V gene TRBV6-1, with unresolved D. This CDR3 is 15 amino acids long. The V gene's germline CDR1 is MNHNS and CDR2 SASEGT. Trimming removed 8 bases at V and 5 bases at J, with 18 bases between. As DNA, the CDR3 is TGTGCCAGCGCGGTAGGGAGATCGACAAATGAAAAACTGTTTTTT. This sequence encodes CASAVGRSTNEKLFF.

This clonotype was seen more than once but under ten times. V is TRBV4-3 and J is TRBJ2-7, with a weak D call TRBD1 (6 bases). Per germline, CDR1 LGHNA and CDR2 YSLEER. V lost 4 bases to trimming and J lost 5 bases, with 18 bases between them. The CDR3 spans 15 residues. The DNA for the CDR3 is TGCGCCAGCAGCCGAGAACAGGGCGTATTCAACGAGCAGTACTTC. Translating it yields CASSREQGVFNEQYF.

This clonotype has a handful of counts. The junction shows a germline mismatch at one end, possibly a read error. V is TRBV12-3 or TRBV12-4 and J is TRBJ1-2, with D possibly being TRBD1 (5 bases). This CDR3 has 15 residues. The CDR3 here is CASSLGGSAPYVYTF. CDR3 coding DNA: TGTGCCAGCAGTTTAGGGGGCTCGGCCCCCTATGTCTACACCTTC.

Details on this clonotype: At one end the junction does not follow the germline gene, possibly because of a read error. The chain is built from TRBV3-1 and TRBJ2-4, with 9 bases aligning to TRBD1. There are 14 residues in the CDR3. The germline CDR1 and CDR2 sequences are LGHDT and YNNKEL (reference sequence). CDR3 in amino acids: CASSRDRAISIQYF. The CDR3 bases are TGTGCCAGTAGCCGGGACAGGGCGATTTCCATTCAGTACTTC.